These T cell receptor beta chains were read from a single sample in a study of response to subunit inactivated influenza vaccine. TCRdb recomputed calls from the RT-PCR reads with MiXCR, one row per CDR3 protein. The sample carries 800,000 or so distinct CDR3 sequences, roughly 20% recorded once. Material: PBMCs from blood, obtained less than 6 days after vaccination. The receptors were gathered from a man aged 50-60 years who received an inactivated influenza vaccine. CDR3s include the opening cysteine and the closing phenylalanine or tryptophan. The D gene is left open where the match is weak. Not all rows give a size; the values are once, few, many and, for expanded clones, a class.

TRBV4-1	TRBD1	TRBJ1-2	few	CASSQDSGTGLIYGYTF	TGCGCCAGCAGCCAAGATTCTGGGACAGGCCTTATCTATGGCTACACCTTC
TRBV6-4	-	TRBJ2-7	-	CASSDGGISYEQYF	TGTGCCAGCAGTGATGGAGGAATTTCCTACGAGCAGTACTTC
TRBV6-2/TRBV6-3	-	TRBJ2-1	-	CASSYSISGSYNEQFF	TGTGCCAGCAGTTACTCGATTAGCGGCTCCTACAATGAGCAGTTCTTC
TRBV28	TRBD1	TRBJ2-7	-	CASSFRRQGRTYF	TGTGCCAGCAGTTTTCGGCGACAGGGGCGGACCTACTTC
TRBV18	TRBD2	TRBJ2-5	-	CASSRSQREDQQYF	TGTGCCAGCTCACGGTCTCAGCGGGAGGACCAACAGTACTTC
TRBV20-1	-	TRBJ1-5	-	CSAEDGSNQPQHF	TGCAGTGCTGAGGACGGCTCCAATCAGCCCCAGCATTTT
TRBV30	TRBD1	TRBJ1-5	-	CAFGTVAGPQHF	TGTGCCTTCGGGACAGTTGCGGGACCCCAGCATTTT
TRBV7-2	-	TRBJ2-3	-	CASSPHLTDTQYF	TGTGCCAGCAGCCCCCATTTAACAGATACGCAGTATTTT
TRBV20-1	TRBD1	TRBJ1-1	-	CSAPQGGLNTEAFF	TGCAGTGCTCCACAGGGGGGTTTGAACACTGAAGCTTTCTTT
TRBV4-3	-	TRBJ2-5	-	CASSQAPVQGVETQYF	TGCGCCAGCAGCCAAGCCCCCGTGCAGGGCGTGGAGACCCAGTACTTC
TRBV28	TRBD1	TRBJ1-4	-	CASKTSGQGNEKLFF	TGTGCCAGCAAAACCTCGGGACAGGGTAATGAAAAACTGTTTTTT
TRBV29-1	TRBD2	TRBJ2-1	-	CSGLAGGNNEQFF	TGCAGTGGGCTAGCGGGAGGGAACAATGAGCAGTTCTTC
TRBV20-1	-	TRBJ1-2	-	CSARDSGVVGGYTF	TGCAGTGCTAGAGATTCTGGGGTAGTGGGGGGCTACACCTTC
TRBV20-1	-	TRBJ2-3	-	CSARKAPDTQYF	TGCAGTGCTAGGAAGGCCCCAGATACGCAGTATTTT
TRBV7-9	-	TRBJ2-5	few	CASSLGHSGTYQETQYF	TGTGCCAGCAGCTTAGGTCACTCCGGGACCTACCAAGAGACCCAGTACTTC
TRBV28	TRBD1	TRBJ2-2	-	CASSWTGVETGELFF	TGTGCCAGCAGTTGGACAGGGGTGGAAACCGGGGAGCTGTTTTTT
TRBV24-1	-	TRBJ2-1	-	CATSDGGGLYNEQFF	TGTGCCACCAGTGATGGCGGGGGCCTCTACAATGAGCAGTTCTTC
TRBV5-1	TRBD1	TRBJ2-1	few	CASSPPRQGTYNEQFF	TGCGCCAGCAGCCCACCTCGACAGGGAACCTACAATGAGCAGTTCTTC
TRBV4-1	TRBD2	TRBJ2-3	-	CASSQGSGRSRTDTQYF	TGCGCCAGCAGCCAAGGTAGCGGGCGCTCTAGGACAGATACGCAGTATTTT
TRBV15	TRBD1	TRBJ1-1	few	CATSRDGETGIMNTEAFF	TGTGCCACCAGCAGAGATGGTGAGACAGGGATCATGAACACTGAAGCTTTCTTT
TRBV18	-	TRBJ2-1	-	CASSPRGTNYNEQFF	TGTGCCAGCTCACCACGCGGGACAAACTACAATGAGCAGTTCTTC
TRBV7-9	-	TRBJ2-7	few	CASSSLSASSYEQYF	TGTGCCAGCAGCTCCCTTAGCGCGAGCTCCTACGAGCAGTACTTC
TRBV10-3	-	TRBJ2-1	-	CAISDLVSQGEQFF	TGTGCCATCAGTGATTTGGTCTCACAAGGGGAGCAGTTCTTC
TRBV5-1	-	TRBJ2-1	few	CASSAQGSTYNEQFF	TGCGCCAGCAGCGCCCAGGGTTCTACCTACAATGAGCAGTTCTTC
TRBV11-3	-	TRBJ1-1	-	CASSLEQATEAFF	TGTGCCAGCAGCCTAGAACAGGCTACCGAAGCTTTCTTT
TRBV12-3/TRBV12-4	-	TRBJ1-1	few	CASSLASRATEAFF	TGTGCCAGCAGTTTAGCCTCCCGAGCCACTGAAGCTTTCTTT
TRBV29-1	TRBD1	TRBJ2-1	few	CSEGQGSSYNEQFF	TGCAGCGAAGGACAGGGAAGCTCCTACAATGAGCAGTTCTTC
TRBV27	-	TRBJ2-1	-	CASSLSRIDCNEQFF	TGTGCCAGCAGTTTATCGAGAATAGATTGCAATGAGCAGTTCTTC
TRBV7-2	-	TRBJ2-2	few	CASSLDVNTGELFF	TGTGCCAGCAGCTTAGATGTTAACACCGGGGAGCTGTTTTTT
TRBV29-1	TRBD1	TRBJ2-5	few	CSVRDRGQETQYF	TGCAGCGTTCGAGACAGGGGACAAGAGACCCAGTACTTC
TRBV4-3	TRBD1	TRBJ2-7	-	CASSQVQGASYEQYF	TGCGCCAGCAGCCAAGTCCAGGGGGCGTCCTACGAGCAGTACTTC
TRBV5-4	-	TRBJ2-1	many	CASSLALFNEQFF	TGTGCCAGCAGCTTGGCTCTTTTCAATGAGCAGTTCTTC
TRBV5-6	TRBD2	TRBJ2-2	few	CASSRRLAGGPNTGELFF	TGTGCCAGCAGCCGCCGACTAGCGGGAGGGCCTAACACCGGGGAGCTGTTTTTT
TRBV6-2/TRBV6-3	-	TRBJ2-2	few	CASRIPNTGELFF	TGTGCCAGCAGAATACCAAACACCGGGGAGCTGTTTTTT
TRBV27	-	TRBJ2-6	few	CASSLFGVGANVLTF	TGTGCCAGCAGTTTATTCGGAGTAGGGGCCAACGTCCTGACTTTC
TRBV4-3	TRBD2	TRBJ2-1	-	CASSQDLGLAVYNEQFF	TGCGCCAGCAGCCAAGATTTAGGCCTAGCGGTCTACAATGAGCAGTTCTTC
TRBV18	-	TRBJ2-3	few	CASSPTGRNTDTQYF	TGTGCCAGCTCACCCACCGGACGGAACACAGATACGCAGTATTTT
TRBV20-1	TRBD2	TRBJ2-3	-	CSASDVGGVNTQYF	TGCAGTGCTAGCGATGTGGGAGGGGTAAATACGCAGTATTTT
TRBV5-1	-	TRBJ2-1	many	CASSFGGHYNEQFF	TGCGCCAGCAGCTTCGGAGGACATTACAATGAGCAGTTCTTC
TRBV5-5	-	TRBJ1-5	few	CASTPLGVGGESNQPQHF	TGTGCCAGCACCCCGCTTGGTGTGGGAGGGGAGAGCAATCAGCCCCAGCATTTT
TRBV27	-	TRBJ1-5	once	CASRLNGMLRQPQHF	TGTGCCAGCAGACTGAACGGGATGTTGCGTCAGCCCCAGCATTTT
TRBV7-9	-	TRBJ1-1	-	CASTAGTQNTEAFF	TGTGCCAGCACAGCCGGGACACAGAACACTGAAGCTTTCTTT
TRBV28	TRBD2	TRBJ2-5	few	CASSKPGLAEETQYF	TGTGCCAGCAGCAAACCCGGACTAGCCGAAGAGACCCAGTACTTC
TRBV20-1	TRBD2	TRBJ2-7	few	CSARLASGRSYEQYF	TGCAGTGCTAGATTGGCTAGCGGGAGGTCCTACGAGCAGTACTTC
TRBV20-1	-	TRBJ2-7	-	CSARGPLEGQYF	TGCAGTGCTAGAGGGCCCCTTGAAGGGCAGTACTTC
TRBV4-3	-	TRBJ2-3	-	CASSQVLGGRTDTQYF	TGCGCCAGCAGCCAGGTTTTGGGGGGCAGGACAGATACGCAGTATTTT
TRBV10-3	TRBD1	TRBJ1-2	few	CAITGQGASDYGYTF	TGTGCCATCACAGGACAGGGGGCGTCTGACTATGGCTACACCTTC
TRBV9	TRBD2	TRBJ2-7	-	CASSASGGPYEQYF	TGTGCCAGCAGCGCTAGCGGGGGACCCTACGAGCAGTACTTC
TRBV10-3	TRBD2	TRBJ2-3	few	CAIRPGTSGGILTDTQYF	TGTGCCATCCGTCCCGGGACTAGCGGGGGGATTCTCACAGATACGCAGTATTTT
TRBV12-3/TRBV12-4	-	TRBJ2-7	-	CASSFPGRGEQYF	TGTGCCAGCAGTTTCCCCGGCAGAGGAGAGCAGTACTTC
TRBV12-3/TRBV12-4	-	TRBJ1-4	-	CASREDGGINEKLFF	TGTGCCAGCAGAGAGGACGGTGGGATTAATGAAAAACTGTTTTTT
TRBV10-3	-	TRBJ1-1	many	CAISEYAEAFF	TGTGCCATCAGTGAATATGCGGAAGCTTTCTTT
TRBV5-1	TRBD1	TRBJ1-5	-	CASSLGRGPNQPQHF	TGCGCCAGCAGCTTGGGCAGGGGGCCGAATCAGCCCCAGCATTTT
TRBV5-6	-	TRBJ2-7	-	CASSLVEETYEQYF	TGTGCCAGCAGCTTGGTCGAGGAAACCTACGAGCAGTACTTC
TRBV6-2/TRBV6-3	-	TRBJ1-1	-	CASSRGLSEAFF	TGTGCCAGCAGTAGAGGGTTGTCTGAAGCTTTCTTT
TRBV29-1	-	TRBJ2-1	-	CSRDRRGNEQFF	TGCAGCCGTGACAGGAGGGGCAATGAGCAGTTCTTC
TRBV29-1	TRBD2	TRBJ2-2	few	CSAAPGLAGPGELFF	TGCAGCGCCGCCCCGGGACTAGCGGGACCCGGGGAGCTGTTTTTT
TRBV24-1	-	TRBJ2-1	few	CATSPGQGINNEQFF	TGTGCCACCAGCCCAGGGCAGGGAATTAACAATGAGCAGTTCTTC
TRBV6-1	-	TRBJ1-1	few	CASREGGGNTEAFF	TGTGCCAGCAGGGAAGGGGGTGGGAACACTGAAGCTTTCTTT